The 4 T cell receptor beta chains in this list originate from one sample, sequenced in a study of identical twins. TCRdb reprocessed the 5' RACE reads via MiXCR and lists one record per CDR3 protein. The repertoire includes roughly 500,000 distinct CDR3 sequences, 20% to 25% of them detected once, and around 0.91% sits in the top ten. Another study also made use of these data, one on T cells expressing NK-cell markers.

Source material: CD4+ T cells sorted from blood. The receptor source for this set is a woman younger than 30 in good health.

This clonotype has at least ten counts. The chain recombines TRBV20-1 with TRBJ2-2, with D uncertain. This CDR3 is 16 amino acids long. Germline assignment: CDR1 DFQATT and CDR2 SNEGSKA (reference sequence). Trimming removed 0 bases at V and 5 bases at J, with 16 bases between. The CDR3 is CSARDLTALGTGELFF. The DNA of the CDR3 is TGCAGTGCTAGAGATCTGACGGCCTTGGGAACCGGGGAGCTGTTTTTT.

There are a few counts of this clonotype. The chain uses TRBV12-3 or TRBV12-4 and TRBJ1-2; 8 bases are a match to TRBD1. This CDR3 has 13 amino acids. The V gene end was trimmed by 8 bases and the J gene end by 8 bases; junction bases not matched to a gene: 10. The CDR3 DNA reads as TGTGCCAGCGTTTCCACAGGGGGATACGGCTACACCTTC. Its translation is CASVSTGGYGYTF.

The table lists this clonotype with a few counts. V is TRBV29-1 and J is TRBJ2-3; 8 bases agree with TRBD2. In germline, CDR1 is SQVTM, CDR2 ANQGSEA. V was clipped by 6 bases and J by 2 bases; unmatched bases: 13. This CDR3 region has 16 residues. The CDR3 protein is CSVRASAGALTDTQYF. The CDR3 coding sequence is TGCAGCGTGCGAGCCTCAGCGGGAGCGCTCACAGATACGCAGTATTTT.

The genes are TRBV20-1 and TRBJ2-1; perhaps TRBD2 as D (5 bases). The germline V and J ends were trimmed by 3 bases and 8 bases, with 11 bases remaining between them. CDR1 is DFQATT and CDR2 is SNEGSKA in the germline V gene (reference sequence). This CDR3 region has 12 residues. The CDR3 sequence: CSARYGKDEQFF. CDR3 sequence (DNA): TGCAGTGCTAGGTACGGGAAGGATGAGCAGTTCTTC.